This T cell receptor (beta chain) comes out of a study of blood T cell repertoires in COVID-19. Study at large: COVID-19 samples collected from the United States, Italy and Spain covered acute and convalescent phases.

The CDR3 runs 14 residues. After removal of 5 bases from V and 7 bases from J, the junction contained 11 bases not matched to a gene. The germline gives CDR1 SGHTA, CDR2 FQGNSA. Here immunoSEQ multiplex PCR was the method, and the copy in TCRdb shows in-frame clones only, minus some. This sample has 130,000 or so clones; roughly 82% occur once, and the top ten carry 9% to 14%. The sample comprised peripheral blood. The V call is TRBV7-2, the J call TRBJ2-7, with TRBD1 matching over 7 bases. This receptor was identified in a human donor in a cohort sampled during active COVID-19. The CDR3 bases are TGTGCCAGCAGCCTCGGACAGGCTCTACATGAGCAGTACTTC. Translated, it gives CASSLGQALHEQYF.